This T cell receptor (beta chain) was captured in a study of beta chain features in type 1 diabetes. General study points: It was not settled here whether HLA type affects TCRB rearrangement.

In the case of this clone: Its antigen is unknown. A read error may produce the germline difference seen at one junction end.

The authors reverse transcribed all of the isolated RNA, so sequencing captured expressed TCRB transcripts. The data were produced by immunoSEQ multiplex PCR, yet TCRdb's version contains in-frame clones alone and is incomplete. The data show 400,000 to 550,000 clones, roughly 10% seen once. CD45RO/CCR7/CD25/CD127/CD95/CD27 sorting isolated CD4+ naive, central memory, regulatory and stem cell-like memory cells. The CDR3 sequence is 15 residues long. The germline gives CDR1 SSHAT, CDR2 FNYEAQ (reference sequence). Material: naive CD4+ T cells from blood. The V gene is TRBV7-7, the J gene TRBJ2-1, with TRBD2 matching over 11 bases. This TCR derives from a woman between 18 and 29 years old in good health. The CDR3 DNA is TGTGCTAGCAGCGCTACTAGCGGGAGAGTCAATGAGCAGTTCTTC. Amino acid sequence: CASSATSGRVNEQFF. The variable domain in full, completed from reference TRBV7-7 and TRBJ2-1, reads GAGVSQSPRYKVTKRGQDVTLRCDPISSHATLYWYQQALGQGPEFLTYFNYEAQPDKSGLPSDRFSAERPEGSISTLTIQRTEQRDSAMYRCASSATSGRVNEQFFGPGTRLTVL.